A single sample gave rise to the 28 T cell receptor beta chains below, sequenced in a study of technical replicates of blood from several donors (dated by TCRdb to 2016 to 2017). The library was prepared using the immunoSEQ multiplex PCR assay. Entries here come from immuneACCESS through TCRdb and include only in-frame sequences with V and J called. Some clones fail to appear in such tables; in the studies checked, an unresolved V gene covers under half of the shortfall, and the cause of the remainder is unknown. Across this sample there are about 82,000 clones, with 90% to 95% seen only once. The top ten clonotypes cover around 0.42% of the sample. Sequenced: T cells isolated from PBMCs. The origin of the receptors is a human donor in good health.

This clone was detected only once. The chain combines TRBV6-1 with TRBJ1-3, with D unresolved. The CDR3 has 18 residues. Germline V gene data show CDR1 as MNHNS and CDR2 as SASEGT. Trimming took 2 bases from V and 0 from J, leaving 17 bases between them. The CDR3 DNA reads TGTGCCAGCAGTGAACTGGGCCCCTCACTTTCCTCTGGAAACACCATATATTTT. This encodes CASSELGPSLSSGNTIYF.

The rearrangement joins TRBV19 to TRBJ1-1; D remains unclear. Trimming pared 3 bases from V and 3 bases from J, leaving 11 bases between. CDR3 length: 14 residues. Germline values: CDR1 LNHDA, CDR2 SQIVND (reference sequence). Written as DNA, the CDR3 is TGTGCCAGTAGTATGTTGCGGGAATACACTGAAGCTTTCTTT. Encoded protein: CASSMLREYTEAFF. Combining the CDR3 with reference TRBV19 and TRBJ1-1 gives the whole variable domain DGGITQSPKYLFRKEGQNVTLSCEQNLNHDAMYWYRQDPGQGLRLIYYSQIVNDFQKGDIAEGYSVSREKKESFPLTVTSAQKNPTAFYLCASSMLREYTEAFFGQGTRLTVV.

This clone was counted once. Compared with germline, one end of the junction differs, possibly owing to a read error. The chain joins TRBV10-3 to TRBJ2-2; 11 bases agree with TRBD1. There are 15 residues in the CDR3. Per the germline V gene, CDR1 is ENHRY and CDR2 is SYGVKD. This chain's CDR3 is CAITEDRGLNGELFF. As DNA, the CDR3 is TGTGCCATCACTGAGGACAGGGGGCTAAACGGGGAGCTGTTTTTT.

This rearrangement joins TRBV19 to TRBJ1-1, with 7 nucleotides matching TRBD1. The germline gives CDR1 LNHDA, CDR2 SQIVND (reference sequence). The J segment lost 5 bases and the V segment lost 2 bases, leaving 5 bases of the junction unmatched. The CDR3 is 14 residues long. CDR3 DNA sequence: TGTGCCAGTAGTATACAGCAGGGGGTAACTGAAGCTTTCTTT. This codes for CASSIQQGVTEAFF.

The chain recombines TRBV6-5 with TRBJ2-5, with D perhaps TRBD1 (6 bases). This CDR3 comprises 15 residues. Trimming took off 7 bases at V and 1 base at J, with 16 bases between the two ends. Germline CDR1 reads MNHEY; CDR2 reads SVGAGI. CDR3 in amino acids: CASTLGGTAQETQYF. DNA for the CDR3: TGTGCCAGCACCCTAGGGGGAACGGCCCAAGAGACCCAGTACTTC.

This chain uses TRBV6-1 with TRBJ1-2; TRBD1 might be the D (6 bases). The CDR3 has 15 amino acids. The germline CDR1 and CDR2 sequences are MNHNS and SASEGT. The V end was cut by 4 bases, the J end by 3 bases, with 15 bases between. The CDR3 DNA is TGTGCCAGCAGTGCTACGCTGAGGACAGACTATGGCTACACCTTC. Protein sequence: CASSATLRTDYGYTF.

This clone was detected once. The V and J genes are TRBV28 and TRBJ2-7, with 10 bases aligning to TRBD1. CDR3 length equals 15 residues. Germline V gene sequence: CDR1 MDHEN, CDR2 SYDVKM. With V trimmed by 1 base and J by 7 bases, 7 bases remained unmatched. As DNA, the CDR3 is TGTGCCAGCAGTTTATCCGGGACAGGGGTCTTAGAGCAGTACTTC. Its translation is CASSLSGTGVLEQYF.

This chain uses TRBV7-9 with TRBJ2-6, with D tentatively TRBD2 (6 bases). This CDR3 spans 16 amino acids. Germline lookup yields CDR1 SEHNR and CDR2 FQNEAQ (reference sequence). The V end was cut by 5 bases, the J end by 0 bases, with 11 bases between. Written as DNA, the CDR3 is TGTGCCAGCAGCCTCGCGGGGAGCTCTGGGGCCAACGTCCTGACTTTC. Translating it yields CASSLAGSSGANVLTF.

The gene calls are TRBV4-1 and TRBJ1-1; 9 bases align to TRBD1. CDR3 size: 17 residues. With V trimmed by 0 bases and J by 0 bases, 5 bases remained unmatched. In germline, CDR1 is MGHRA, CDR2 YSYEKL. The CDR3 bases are TGCGCCAGCAGCCAAGACGACAGGGGGTATTTGAACACTGAAGCTTTCTTT. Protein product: CASSQDDRGYLNTEAFF.

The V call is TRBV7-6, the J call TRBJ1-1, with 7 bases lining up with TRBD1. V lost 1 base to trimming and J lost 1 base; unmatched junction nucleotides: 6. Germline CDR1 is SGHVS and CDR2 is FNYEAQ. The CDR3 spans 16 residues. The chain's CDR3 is CASSLVTGPGNTEAFF. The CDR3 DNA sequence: TGTGCCAGCAGCTTAGTGACAGGGCCGGGGAACACTGAAGCTTTCTTT.

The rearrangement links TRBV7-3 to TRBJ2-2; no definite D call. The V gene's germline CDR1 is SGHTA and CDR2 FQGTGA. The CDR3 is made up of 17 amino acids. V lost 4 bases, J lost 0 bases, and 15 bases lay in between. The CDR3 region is CASSSIRSLANTGELFF. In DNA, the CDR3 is TGTGCCAGCAGCTCCATCCGGTCTCTCGCGAACACCGGGGAGCTGTTTTTT.

In DNA form, the CDR3 reads TGTGCCAGCAGCTCCGGCCCGACGGGATGGACTGAAGCTTTCTTT. Encoded protein: CASSSGPTGWTEAFF. The chain uses TRBV7-3 and TRBJ1-1; D remains unclear. V was clipped by 4 bases and J by 5 bases, with 17 bases between them. Per germline, CDR1 SGHTA and CDR2 FQGTGA. CDR3 length: 15 residues. The complete variable domain, with remaining parts taken from reference TRBV7-3 and TRBJ1-1, reads GAGVSQTPSNKVTEKGKYVELRCDPISGHTALYWYRQSLGQGPEFLIYFQGTGAADDSGLPNDRFFAVRPEGSVSTLKIQRTERGDSAVYLCASSSGPTGWTEAFFGQGTRLTVV.

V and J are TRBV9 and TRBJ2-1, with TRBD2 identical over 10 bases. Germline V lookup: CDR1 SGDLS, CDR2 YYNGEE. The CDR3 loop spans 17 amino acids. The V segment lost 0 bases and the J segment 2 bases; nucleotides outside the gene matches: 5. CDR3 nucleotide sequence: TGTGCCAGCAGCGTAGAGGCTAGCGGGGGCCCCTACAATGAGCAGTTCTTC. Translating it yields CASSVEASGGPYNEQFF.

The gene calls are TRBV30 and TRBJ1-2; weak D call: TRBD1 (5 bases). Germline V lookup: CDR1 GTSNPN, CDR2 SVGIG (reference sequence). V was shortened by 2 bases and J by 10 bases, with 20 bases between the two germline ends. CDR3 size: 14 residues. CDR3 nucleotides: TGTGCCTGGAGTCCACGACAGAGCCCCCGAGACTACACCTTC. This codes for CAWSPRQSPRDYTF.

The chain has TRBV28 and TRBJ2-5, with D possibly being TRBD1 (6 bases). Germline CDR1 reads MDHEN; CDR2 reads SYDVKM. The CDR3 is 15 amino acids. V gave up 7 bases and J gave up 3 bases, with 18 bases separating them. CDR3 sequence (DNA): TGTGCCAGCACCAAACAGGGAAGGGGAAAAGAGACCCAGTACTTC. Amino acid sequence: CASTKQGRGKETQYF.

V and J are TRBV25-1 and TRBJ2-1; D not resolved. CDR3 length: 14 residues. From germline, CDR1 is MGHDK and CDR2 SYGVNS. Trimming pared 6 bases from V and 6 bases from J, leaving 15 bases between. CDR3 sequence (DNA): TGTGCCAGCAGCGAGCCCGCACGGTCCAATGAGCAGTTCTTC. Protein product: CASSEPARSNEQFF. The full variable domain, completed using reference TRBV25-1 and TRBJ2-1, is EADIYQTPRYLVIGTGKKITLECSQTMGHDKMYWYQQDPGMELHLIHYSYGVNSTEKGDLSSESTVSRIRTEHFPLTLESARPSHTSQYLCASSEPARSNEQFFGPGTRLTVL.

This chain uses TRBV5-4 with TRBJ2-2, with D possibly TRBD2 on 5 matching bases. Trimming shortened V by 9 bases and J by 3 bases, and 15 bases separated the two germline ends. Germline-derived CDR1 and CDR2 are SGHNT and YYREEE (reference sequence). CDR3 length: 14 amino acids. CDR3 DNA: TGTGCCACCCCACCCCTGAGGGACACCGGGGAGCTGTTTTTT. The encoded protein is CATPPLRDTGELFF.

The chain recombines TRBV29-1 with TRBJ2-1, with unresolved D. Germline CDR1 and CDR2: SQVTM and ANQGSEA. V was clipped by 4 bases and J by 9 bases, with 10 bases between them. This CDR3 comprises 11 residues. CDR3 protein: CSVGSNGEQFF. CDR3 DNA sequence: TGCAGCGTTGGATCTAACGGTGAGCAGTTCTTC.

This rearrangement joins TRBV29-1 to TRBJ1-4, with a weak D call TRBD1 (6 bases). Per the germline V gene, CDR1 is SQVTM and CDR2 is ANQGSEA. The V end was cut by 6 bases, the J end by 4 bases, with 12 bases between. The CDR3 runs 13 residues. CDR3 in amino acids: CSVPGHFNEKLFF. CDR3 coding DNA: TGCAGCGTCCCGGGACATTTTAATGAAAAACTGTTTTTT.

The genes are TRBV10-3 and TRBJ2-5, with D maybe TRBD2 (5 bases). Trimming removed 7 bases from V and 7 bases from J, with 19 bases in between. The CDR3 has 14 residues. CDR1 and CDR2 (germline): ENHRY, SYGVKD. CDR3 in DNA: TGTGCCATCAATCCGGGCAGCGGCGGCGGGACCCAGTACTTC. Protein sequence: CAINPGSGGGTQYF.

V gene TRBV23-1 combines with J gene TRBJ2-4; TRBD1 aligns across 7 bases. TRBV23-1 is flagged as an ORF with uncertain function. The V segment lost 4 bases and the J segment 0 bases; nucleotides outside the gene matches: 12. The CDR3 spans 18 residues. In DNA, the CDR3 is TGCGCCAGCAGTCCAATCCCCGGGACAGCGAGAGCCAAAAACATTCAGTACTTC. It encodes CASSPIPGTARAKNIQYF.

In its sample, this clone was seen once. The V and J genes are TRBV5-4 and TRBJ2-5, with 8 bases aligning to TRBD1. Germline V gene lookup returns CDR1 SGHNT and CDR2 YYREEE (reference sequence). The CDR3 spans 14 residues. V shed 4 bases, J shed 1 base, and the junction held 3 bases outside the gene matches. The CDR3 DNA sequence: TGTGCCAGCAGCCAGACAGGGGTCCAAGAGACCCAGTACTTC. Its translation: CASSQTGVQETQYF.

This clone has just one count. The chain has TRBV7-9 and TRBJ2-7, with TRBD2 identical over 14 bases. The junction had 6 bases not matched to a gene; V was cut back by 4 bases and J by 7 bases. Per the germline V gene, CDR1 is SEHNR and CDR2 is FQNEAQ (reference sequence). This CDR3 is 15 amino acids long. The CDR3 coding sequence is TGTGCCAGCAGCTCGGGGACTAGCGGGAGTGGAGAGCAGTACTTC. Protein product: CASSSGTSGSGEQYF.

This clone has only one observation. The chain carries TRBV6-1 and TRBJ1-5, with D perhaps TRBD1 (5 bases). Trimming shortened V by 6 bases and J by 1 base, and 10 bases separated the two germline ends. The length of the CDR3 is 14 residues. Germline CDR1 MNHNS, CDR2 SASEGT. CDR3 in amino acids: CASSPGWSNQPQHF. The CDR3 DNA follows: TGTGCCAGCAGCCCAGGGTGGAGCAATCAGCCCCAGCATTTT.

The CDR3 here is CASSLGGGLYGYTF. The CDR3 nucleotides are TGTGCCAGCAGCTTAGGAGGGGGCTTGTATGGCTACACCTTC. The V gene is TRBV5-8, the J gene TRBJ1-2, with 7 bases aligning to TRBD1. Germline V CDR1 and CDR2: SGHTS, YDEGEE. The trim removed 2 bases at V and 5 bases at J, leaving 6 bases unmatched. This CDR3 spans 14 amino acids.

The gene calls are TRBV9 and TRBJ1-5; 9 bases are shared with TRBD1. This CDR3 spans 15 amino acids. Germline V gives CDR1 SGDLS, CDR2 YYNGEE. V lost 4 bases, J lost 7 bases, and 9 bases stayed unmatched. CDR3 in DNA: TGTGCCAGCAGCATTACAGGGGGCGCAGGGCAGCCCCAGCATTTT. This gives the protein CASSITGGAGQPQHF.

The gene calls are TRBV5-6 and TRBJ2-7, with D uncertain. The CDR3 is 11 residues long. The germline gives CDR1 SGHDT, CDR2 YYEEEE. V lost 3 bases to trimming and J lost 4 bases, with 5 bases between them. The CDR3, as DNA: TGTGCCAGCAGCTCCAGGTACGAGCAGTACTTC. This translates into CASSSRYEQYF.

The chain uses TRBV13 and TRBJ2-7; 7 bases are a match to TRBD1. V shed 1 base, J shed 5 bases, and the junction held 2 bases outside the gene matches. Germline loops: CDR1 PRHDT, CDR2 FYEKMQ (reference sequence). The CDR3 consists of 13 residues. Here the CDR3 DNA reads TGTGCCAGCAGCTTAGACAGGGGCCACGAGCAGTACTTC. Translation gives CASSLDRGHEQYF.